Shown below are 11 T cell receptor beta chains from a single sample sequenced in a study of cytomegalovirus exposure and HLA in healthy donors. With 60 Vbeta and 13 Jbeta primers, the PCR was carried out. Profiled with immunoSEQ multiplex PCR; TCRdb holds only in-frame clones, not every one. The sample comprises under 170,000 clones, 79% of which are singletons, and roughly 6% rests with the top ten. Sequencing was carried out using PBMCs. The receptors here all came from a man aged 45-60 years in good health and CMV-seropositive.

The chain couples TRBV10-2 to TRBJ1-5; D gene ambiguous. Germline V gene lookup returns CDR1 WSHSY and CDR2 SAAADI. CDR3 size: 13 residues. Trimming removed 4 bases from V and 6 bases from J, with 10 bases in between. CDR3 sequence (DNA): TGCGCCAGCAGTGGTGGGGAGGGTCAGCCCCAGCATTTT. It encodes CASSGGEGQPQHF.

The genes are TRBV6-6 and TRBJ2-7; D is possibly TRBD2 (6 bases). Trimming left V 4 bases short and J 0 bases short, with 10 bases between. CDR3 length equals 14 residues. Germline V gene sequence: CDR1 MNHNY, CDR2 SVGAGI (reference sequence). The chain's CDR3 is CASSWDSLSYEQYF. The CDR3 DNA reads TGTGCCAGCAGTTGGGACTCCCTCTCCTACGAGCAGTACTTC.

The chain combines TRBV5-1 with TRBJ2-1; 15 nucleotides match TRBD2. Germline CDR1 is SGHRS and CDR2 is YFSETQ. With 4 bases clipped from V and 0 bases from J, the junction kept 14 bases outside the gene matches. CDR3 length equals 21 residues. The CDR3 loop reads CASSAQSGLAGGDFSYNEQFF. Written as DNA, the CDR3 is TGCGCCAGCAGCGCACAGTCGGGACTAGCGGGAGGCGATTTCTCCTACAATGAGCAGTTCTTC.

This clone was observed once. The rearrangement uses TRBV19 and TRBJ1-5; a possible D gene is TRBD1 (5 bases). The V end was cut by 3 bases, the J end by 1 base, with 10 bases between. CDR1 and CDR2 (germline): LNHDA, SQIVND (reference sequence). The CDR3 covers 15 residues. CDR3 in amino acids: CASSIGGRSNQPQHF. CDR3 in DNA: TGTGCCAGTAGTATCGGGGGACGGAGCAATCAGCCCCAGCATTTT.

This rearrangement joins TRBV2 to TRBJ2-5; TRBD2 agrees at 7 bases. Germline-derived CDR1 and CDR2 are SNHLY and FYNNEI. The CDR3 is 12 amino acids. The ends lost 7 bases at V and 3 bases at J; junction bases unmatched: 2. Written as DNA, the CDR3 is TGTGCCAGCATCGGACTAGAAGAGACCCAGTACTTC. It yields the protein CASIGLEETQYF. The variable domain in full, completed from reference TRBV2 and TRBJ2-5, reads EPEVTQTPSHQVTQMGQEVILRCVPISNHLYFYWYRQILGQKVEFLVSFYNNEISEKSEIFDDQFSVERPDGSNFTLKIRSTKLEDSAMYFCASIGLEETQYFGPGTRLLVL.

This chain uses TRBV6-1 with TRBJ1-5; a weak D match, TRBD1 (6 bases). CDR1 and CDR2 from the germline V gene are MNHNS and SASEGT. The CDR3 is made up of 15 amino acids. The V end was cut by 6 bases, the J end by 5 bases, with 17 bases between. CDR3 DNA: TGTGCCAGCAGGGACAGCACTGCTTTCCATCAGCCCCAGCATTTT. Translation gives CASRDSTAFHQPQHF.

The V gene is TRBV6-1, the J gene TRBJ1-2, with D possibly being TRBD1 (5 bases). Germline V gene data show CDR1 as MNHNS and CDR2 as SASEGT. Trimming stripped 6 bases from V and 6 bases from J, with 17 bases between. This CDR3 is 14 amino acids long. The CDR3 sequence is CASSYLQVVDGYTF. CDR3 DNA sequence: TGTGCCAGCAGCTACCTACAGGTTGTCGATGGCTACACCTTC.

The chain carries TRBV27 and TRBJ2-7, with 10 bases fitting TRBD2. The CDR3 length is 18 residues. CDR1 MNHEY and CDR2 SMNVEV come from the germline V gene (reference sequence). Trimming cost V 1 base and J 0 bases; bases outside gene matches: 9. The CDR3 is CASSLYPPSGSVSYEQYF. As DNA, the CDR3 is TGTGCCAGCAGTTTATATCCCCCTAGCGGGAGTGTCTCCTACGAGCAGTACTTC.

The chain recombines TRBV7-3 with TRBJ1-2; the D gene is possibly TRBD1 (5 bases). Germline CDR1 and CDR2: SGHTA and FQGTGA. Between the trimmed V and J ends, which lost 4 bases and 1 base, there was a span of 13 bases. This CDR3 has 15 amino acids. This chain's CDR3 is CASSYNSQGNYGYTF. CDR3 nucleotide sequence: TGTGCCAGCAGCTATAACTCCCAGGGTAACTATGGCTACACCTTC.

The rearrangement links TRBV28 to TRBJ2-5; 10 nucleotides match TRBD2. With 9 bases clipped from V and 3 bases from J, the junction kept 1 base outside the gene matches. The CDR3 is made up of 12 amino acids. CDR1 MDHEN and CDR2 SYDVKM come from the germline V gene. The CDR3 spells CASGLAEETQYF. The CDR3 region has the DNA TGTGCCAGTGGACTAGCGGAAGAGACCCAGTACTTC.

The CDR3 region has the DNA TGTGCCAGCAGTGAAACAGGAGTGATAAACTATGGCTACACCTTC. Its translation is CASSETGVINYGYTF. The genes are TRBV2 and TRBJ1-2; D might be TRBD1 (5 bases). V lost 2 bases to trimming and J lost 2 bases, with 12 bases between them. Germline CDR1 is SNHLY and CDR2 is FYNNEI. The CDR3 is 15 residues long.